Each of the 11 T cell receptor beta chains below was sequenced from the same sample in a study of PD-1 blockade in classical Hodgkin lymphoma. All patients relapsed after autologous stem cell transplantation, and brentuximab vedotin exposure varied. The repertoire was sequenced with immunoSEQ multiplex PCR; TCRdb's copy has only in-frame clones and lacks some. The sample has roughly 92,000 clones; roughly 89% are singletons. The input for sequencing was peripheral blood mononuclear cells (PBMCs), taken at baseline. The receptor source for this set is a human donor with classical Hodgkin lymphoma.

The chain combines TRBV18 with TRBJ2-5, with a weak D call TRBD2 (6 bases). The CDR3 contains 14 residues. Germline assignment: CDR1 KGHSH and CDR2 LQKENI. The V end lost 5 bases, the J end lost 2 bases, and 12 bases lay between the germline ends. The CDR3 loop is CASSFLALQETQYF. CDR3 DNA: TGTGCCAGCTCATTCCTAGCGCTTCAAGAGACCCAGTACTTC.

The chain combines TRBV15 with TRBJ1-1; 9 bases agree with TRBD1. Trimming cost V 5 bases and J 6 bases; bases outside gene matches: 13. The CDR3 covers 16 residues. Germline values: CDR1 LNHNV, CDR2 YYDKDF (reference sequence). The CDR3 sequence: CATSRGPGQGSPEAFF. CDR3 DNA sequence: TGTGCCACCAGCCGAGGACCGGGACAGGGTTCCCCTGAAGCTTTCTTT.

The chain employs TRBV9 and TRBJ2-1; D assignment may be TRBD1 or TRBD2 (6 bases each). V dropped 4 bases and J dropped 15 bases, with 23 bases sitting between them. This CDR3 spans 14 amino acids. Germline V lookup: CDR1 SGDLS, CDR2 YYNGEE. The CDR3 DNA sequence: TGTGCCAGCAGCACATCGCCGGGGGCCCTATTGCCGTTCTTC. It codes for CASSTSPGALLPFF.

This chain connects TRBV6-6 to TRBJ2-1; 9 nucleotides align to TRBD1. J was trimmed by 7 bases and V by 7 bases; bases with no gene match: 8. The CDR3 runs 14 residues. CDR1 MNHNY and CDR2 SVGAGI come from the germline V gene (reference sequence). DNA of the CDR3: TGTGCCAGCATGTTCTCGACAGGGGGTAATGAGCAGTTCTTC. Translated: CASMFSTGGNEQFF.

This chain links TRBV25-1 with TRBJ1-6, with 10 nucleotides matching TRBD1. Germline loops: CDR1 MGHDK, CDR2 SYGVNS. Trimming took 0 bases from V and 7 from J; bases not matched to a gene: 6. The CDR3 has 17 residues. DNA of the CDR3: TGTGCCAGCAGTGAATATTTCTCGGACAGGGGGAATTCACCCCTCCACTTT. Translation: CASSEYFSDRGNSPLHF.

The V gene is TRBV6-6, the J gene TRBJ1-2; 10 bases line up with TRBD1. The V segment lost 4 bases and the J segment 6 bases; nucleotides outside the gene matches: 8. CDR1 MNHNY and CDR2 SVGAGI come from the germline V gene (reference sequence). The CDR3 totals 15 residues. CDR3 residues: CASSLGTGARDGYTF. The CDR3 DNA is TGTGCCAGCAGTTTGGGGACAGGGGCCCGCGATGGCTACACCTTC.

The chain has TRBV11-2 and TRBJ2-7; perhaps TRBD1 as D (5 bases). This CDR3 has 15 residues. Trimming cost V 1 base and J 3 bases, with 13 bases left between them. Germline CDR1 and CDR2: SGHAT and FQNNGV. Here the CDR3 reads CASSLAGPSYYEQYF. In DNA form, the CDR3 reads TGTGCCAGCAGCTTAGCAGGGCCGTCCTACTACGAGCAGTACTTC.

V gene TRBV27 combines with J gene TRBJ2-4, with D perhaps matching TRBD1 (6 bases). Looked up from germline, CDR1 is MNHEY and CDR2 is SMNVEV (reference sequence). The length of the CDR3 is 15 residues. V lost 7 bases, J lost 1 base, and 14 bases lay in between. CDR3 nucleotides: TGTGCCAGCACCGTAACAGGGTCGGCCAAAAACATTCAGTACTTC. It translates to CASTVTGSAKNIQYF.

V gene TRBV28 combines with J gene TRBJ1-3; possible D gene TRBD1, 5 bases. Germline CDR1 reads MDHEN; CDR2 reads SYDVKM. V lost 9 bases and J lost 0, with 21 bases in between. The CDR3 is made up of 17 amino acids. CDR3 region: CASKGNFGRPSGNTIYF. The CDR3, as DNA: TGTGCCAGTAAGGGGAACTTTGGGAGGCCCTCTGGAAACACCATATATTTT.

The J gene is TRBJ1-2, the V gene TRBV30; TRBD1 is a possible D gene (5 bases). The V end was cut by 1 base, the J end by 5 bases, with 8 bases between. The CDR3 length is 12 residues. From germline, CDR1 is GTSNPN and CDR2 SVGIG (reference sequence). Here the CDR3 DNA reads TGTGCCTGGAGTGGACAGCTTTATGGCTACACCTTC. It specifies CAWSGQLYGYTF.

This rearrangement joins TRBV5-1 to TRBJ1-4, with D possibly being TRBD1 (5 bases). Germline CDR1 and CDR2: SGHRS and YFSETQ. The CDR3 has 16 residues. The V gene lost 0 bases and the J gene lost 0 bases, with 9 bases spanning the gap. In nucleotides, the CDR3 is TGCGCCAGCAGCTTGGTTGGGGGTGCAACTAATGAAAAACTGTTTTTT. This encodes CASSLVGGATNEKLFF. Looking up the rest from reference TRBV5-1 and TRBJ1-4 gives the full variable domain: KAGVTQTPRYLIKTRGQQVTLSCSPISGHRSVSWYQQTPGQGLQFLFEYFSETQRNKGNFPGRFSGRQFSNSRSEMNVSTLELGDSALYLCASSLVGGATNEKLFFGSGTQLSVL.